One sample yielded the 23 T cell receptor beta chains listed below, sequenced in a study of blood T cells in healthy people across ages. It was with a sample-barcoded 5' primer and a J-beta primer mix that a second PCR of roughly 7 to 12 cycles was run. TCRdb re-analysed the 5' RACE reads in MiXCR, keeping a single row per CDR3 protein. This sample yields approximately 2,000,000 distinct CDR3 sequences, of which about two fifths are seen a single time; 23% belongs to the top ten. The material sequenced was blood. These receptors all come from a human donor in good health.

This clonotype was counted a few times. This rearrangement joins TRBV7-8 to TRBJ2-7; 7 bases match TRBD1. With 7 bases clipped from V and 4 bases from J, the junction kept 13 bases outside the gene matches. Germline CDR1 is SGHVS and CDR2 is FQNEAQ. There are 15 residues in the CDR3. The CDR3 loop reads CASTDYRGPLYEQYF. The CDR3, as DNA: TGTGCCAGCACGGATTACAGGGGCCCACTTTACGAGCAGTACTTC.

This clonotype has more than one count but fewer than ten. The rearrangement links TRBV20-1 to TRBJ1-6; D possibly corresponds to TRBD1 (5 bases). V was clipped by 0 bases and J by 5 bases, with 17 bases between them. The CDR3 spans 17 residues. Germline CDR1 and CDR2: DFQATT and SNEGSKA (reference sequence). The CDR3 DNA sequence: TGCAGTGCTAGAGATTCCGGCAGAACCAGGGATAATTCACCCCTCCACTTT. As protein: CSARDSGRTRDNSPLHF.

This clonotype was seen a handful of times. J is TRBJ2-7 and V is TRBV9, with a tentative D call TRBD1 (6 bases). Germline CDR1 and CDR2: SGDLS and YYNGEE. This CDR3 is 16 amino acids long. Trimming shortened V by 3 bases and J by 7 bases, and 23 bases separated the two germline ends. The CDR3 sequence is CASSAQNDRLKGEQYF. In DNA form, the CDR3 reads TGTGCCAGCAGCGCTCAAAACGACAGGTTGAAAGGGGAGCAGTACTTC.

The rearrangement links TRBV7-2 to TRBJ2-5; no clear D. V gave up 0 bases and J gave up 10 bases, with 9 bases separating them. Germline V gives CDR1 SGHTA, CDR2 FQGNSA. This CDR3 spans 12 amino acids. For the CDR3, the DNA is TGTGCCAGCAGCTTAGCAGTCGGATTCCAGTACTTC. The encoded protein is CASSLAVGFQYF.

The V call is TRBV12-3 or TRBV12-4, the J call TRBJ2-3, with 7 bases matching TRBD2. This CDR3 has 14 residues. V shed 8 bases, J shed 0 bases, and the junction held 5 bases outside the gene matches. The DNA for the CDR3 is TGTGCCAGCCGGGAGGACACTAGCACAGATACGCAGTATTTT. Translation: CASREDTSTDTQYF.

Remarks on this clonotype: An end of the junction does not agree with germline; a read error may underlie this. The chain uses TRBV5-1 and TRBJ2-3, with a weak D call TRBD2 (6 bases). The CDR3 has 14 residues. The germline V gene encodes CDR1 SGHRS and CDR2 YFSETQ. This CDR3 reads CASTMAGRTDTQYF. The CDR3 coding sequence is TGCGCAAGCACCATGGCGGGGCGCACAGATACGCAGTATTTT.

The chain couples TRBV12-3 or TRBV12-4 to TRBJ1-1; D not resolved. Deletions cut 5 bases from V and 6 bases from J, with 7 bases between. The length of the CDR3 is 11 residues. DNA of the CDR3: TGTGCCAGCAGTACACCCCCTGAAGCTTTCTTT. Protein sequence: CASSTPPEAFF.

This clonotype was recorded at least ten times. The gene calls are TRBV6-5 and TRBJ1-2; D ambiguous. This CDR3 spans 14 amino acids. Trimming took off 6 bases at V and 10 bases at J, with 21 bases between the two ends. Germline V lookup: CDR1 MNHEY, CDR2 SVGAGI. The CDR3, as DNA: TGTGCCAGCAGGACCGATGGGGTCCGCAATGTCTACACCTTC. This encodes CASRTDGVRNVYTF.

This clonotype was detected only a few times. The CDR3 loop reads CASSVTGSWGYTF. CDR3 sequence (DNA): TGTGCCAGCAGCGTTACAGGGAGTTGGGGCTACACCTTC. This rearrangement joins TRBV7-2 to TRBJ1-2; tentative D call: TRBD1 (6 bases). V dropped 5 bases and J dropped 8 bases, with 15 bases sitting between them. The germline gives CDR1 SGHTA, CDR2 FQGNSA. The CDR3 covers 13 residues.

Points on this clonotype: A junction end diverges from the germline sequence, so it may reflect a read error. This rearrangement joins TRBV7-2 to TRBJ2-5; 9 bases are a match to TRBD1. Germline V CDR1 and CDR2: SGHTA, FQGNSA. The CDR3 is 15 amino acids. CDR3 in DNA: TGTGCTAGCAGCCCGACAGGGGGAGTAGGAGAGACCCAGTACTTC. It translates to CASSPTGGVGETQYF.

J is TRBJ1-1 and V is TRBV7-9; 12 nucleotides line up with TRBD1. The CDR3 extends over 15 amino acids. With V trimmed by 3 bases and J by 7 bases, 6 bases remained unmatched. Per germline, CDR1 SEHNR and CDR2 FQNEAQ (reference sequence). CDR3 nucleotides: TGTGCCAGCAGCTTTGGTGGGACAGGGGGCTTTGAAGCTTTCTTT. Protein sequence: CASSFGGTGGFEAFF.

The chain employs TRBV7-2 and TRBJ2-5; D is possibly TRBD1 (6 bases). In germline, CDR1 is SGHTA, CDR2 FQGNSA. CDR3 length: 15 residues. Deletions cut 5 bases from V and 4 bases from J, with 17 bases between. The CDR3 is CASSTLGAPVETQYF. DNA of the CDR3: TGTGCCAGCAGCACCCTGGGGGCACCCGTAGAGACCCAGTACTTC.

The V and J genes are TRBV3-1 and TRBJ2-7; D might be TRBD2 (7 bases). The better agreement between TRBJ2-5 and the DNA end casts doubt on the J call. The CDR3 consists of 15 residues. The germline V gene has CDR1 LGHDT and CDR2 YNNKEL (reference sequence). In nucleotides, the CDR3 is TGTGCCAGCAGCCGGGCTCGGGGGGCTTCAGAGACCCAGTACTTC. Residues: CASSRARGASETQYF.

This chain uses TRBV28 with TRBJ2-3; D call uncertain. Between the trimmed V and J ends, which lost 7 bases and 4 bases, there was a span of 12 bases. CDR3 length: 13 residues. CDR1 is MDHEN, CDR2 SYDVKM, per germline. CDR3 nucleotides: TGTGCCAGCACCCTCGGCGAGGCAGATACGCAGTATTTT. This encodes CASTLGEADTQYF. The whole variable domain, filled in from reference TRBV28 and TRBJ2-3, reads DVKVTQSSRYLVKRTGEKVFLECVQDMDHENMFWYRQDPGLGLRLIYFSYDVKMKEKGDIPEGYSVSREKKERFSLILESASTNQTSMYLCASTLGEADTQYFGPGTRLTVL.

The chain joins TRBV20-1 to TRBJ2-5; D tentatively fits TRBD1 or TRBD2 (5 bases each). CDR1 is DFQATT and CDR2 is SNEGSKA in the germline V gene (reference sequence). CDR3 length equals 13 residues. V shed 6 bases and J shed 2 bases, with 13 bases lying between them. The CDR3 region is CSAKSGGQETQYF. As DNA, the CDR3 is TGCAGTGCCAAAAGTGGGGGACAAGAGACCCAGTACTTC.

The chain combines TRBV20-1 with TRBJ2-7; TRBD1 matches at 9 bases. This CDR3 has 17 amino acids. V dropped 6 bases and J dropped 1; count of bases not matched to a gene: 16. CDR1 is DFQATT, CDR2 SNEGSKA, per germline (reference sequence). The CDR3 loop reads CSATTGGGRGQSYEQYF. The CDR3 DNA sequence: TGCAGTGCAACGACAGGGGGTGGTAGGGGCCAATCCTACGAGCAGTACTTC.

A note on this clonotype: The junction and the germline gene differ at one end; a read error may be behind it. This chain connects TRBV4-1 to TRBJ2-7; TRBD2 matches at 12 bases. The germline V gene has CDR1 MGHRA and CDR2 YSYEKL. This CDR3 contains 17 residues. Here the CDR3 DNA reads TGCGCCAGCAGCCAAGCCTTTGGACTAGCGGGGCCCTACGTGCAGTACTTC. Translated, it gives CASSQAFGLAGPYVQYF.

In this sample, this clonotype turned up many times. V is TRBV7-2 and J is TRBJ2-1; 10 nucleotides match TRBD2. The CDR3 is made up of 15 amino acids. With 6 bases clipped from V and 4 bases from J, the junction kept 6 bases outside the gene matches. CDR1 is SGHTA and CDR2 is FQGNSA in the germline V gene. Here the CDR3 reads CASSFTSGAYNEQFF. The CDR3 region has the DNA TGTGCCAGCAGTTTCACTAGCGGGGCGTACAATGAGCAGTTCTTC.

This clonotype was seen more than once but under ten times. This chain links TRBV12-3 or TRBV12-4 with TRBJ1-2; no definite D call. Trimming shortened V by 1 base and J by 5 bases, and 8 bases separated the two germline ends. The CDR3 runs to 13 residues. The CDR3: CASSLDQAYGYTF. For the CDR3, the DNA is TGTGCCAGCAGTTTAGATCAGGCTTATGGCTACACCTTC.

With respect to this clonotype: This may be a read error: a much more frequent sequence differs by one nucleotide. Because the CDR3's place on the DNA is in doubt, the DNA is left out and the CDR3 is given as listed by TCRdb. This chain uses TRBV29-1 with TRBJ2-6. The germline V gene has CDR1 SQVTM and CDR2 ANQGSEA. The CDR3 totals 15 residues, both ends included. CDR3 protein: CSVAPGASGANVRTF.

The chain has TRBV7-3 and TRBJ2-3; D not resolved. V lost 6 bases and J lost 5, with 6 bases in between. The germline V gene encodes CDR1 SGHTA and CDR2 FQGTGA. The CDR3 has 11 residues. The CDR3 sequence is CASRQLDTQYF. Written as DNA, the CDR3 is TGTGCCAGCAGACAACTAGATACGCAGTATTTT.

This clonotype was recorded many times. The chain carries TRBV5-1 and TRBJ1-2; no reliable D call. Germline lookup yields CDR1 SGHRS and CDR2 YFSETQ. This CDR3 region has 13 residues. V lost 0 bases and J 4 bases, leaving 7 bases between the germline ends. CDR3 region: CASSLGESYGYTF. The CDR3, as DNA: TGCGCCAGCAGCTTGGGAGAGTCCTATGGCTACACCTTC.

About this clonotype: A much bigger clone sits one base away, suggesting this may be a read error. The chain uses TRBV5-1 and TRBJ2-7; 13 nucleotides agree with TRBD2. The CDR3 has 16 residues. Germline CDR1 SGHRS, CDR2 YFSETQ. The V segment lost 6 bases and the J segment 5 bases; nucleotides outside the gene matches: 11. CDR3 nucleotides: TGCGCCAGCACACCGGGACTAGCGGGGATACGGCACGAGCAGTACTTC. Encoded protein: CASTPGLAGIRHEQYF.